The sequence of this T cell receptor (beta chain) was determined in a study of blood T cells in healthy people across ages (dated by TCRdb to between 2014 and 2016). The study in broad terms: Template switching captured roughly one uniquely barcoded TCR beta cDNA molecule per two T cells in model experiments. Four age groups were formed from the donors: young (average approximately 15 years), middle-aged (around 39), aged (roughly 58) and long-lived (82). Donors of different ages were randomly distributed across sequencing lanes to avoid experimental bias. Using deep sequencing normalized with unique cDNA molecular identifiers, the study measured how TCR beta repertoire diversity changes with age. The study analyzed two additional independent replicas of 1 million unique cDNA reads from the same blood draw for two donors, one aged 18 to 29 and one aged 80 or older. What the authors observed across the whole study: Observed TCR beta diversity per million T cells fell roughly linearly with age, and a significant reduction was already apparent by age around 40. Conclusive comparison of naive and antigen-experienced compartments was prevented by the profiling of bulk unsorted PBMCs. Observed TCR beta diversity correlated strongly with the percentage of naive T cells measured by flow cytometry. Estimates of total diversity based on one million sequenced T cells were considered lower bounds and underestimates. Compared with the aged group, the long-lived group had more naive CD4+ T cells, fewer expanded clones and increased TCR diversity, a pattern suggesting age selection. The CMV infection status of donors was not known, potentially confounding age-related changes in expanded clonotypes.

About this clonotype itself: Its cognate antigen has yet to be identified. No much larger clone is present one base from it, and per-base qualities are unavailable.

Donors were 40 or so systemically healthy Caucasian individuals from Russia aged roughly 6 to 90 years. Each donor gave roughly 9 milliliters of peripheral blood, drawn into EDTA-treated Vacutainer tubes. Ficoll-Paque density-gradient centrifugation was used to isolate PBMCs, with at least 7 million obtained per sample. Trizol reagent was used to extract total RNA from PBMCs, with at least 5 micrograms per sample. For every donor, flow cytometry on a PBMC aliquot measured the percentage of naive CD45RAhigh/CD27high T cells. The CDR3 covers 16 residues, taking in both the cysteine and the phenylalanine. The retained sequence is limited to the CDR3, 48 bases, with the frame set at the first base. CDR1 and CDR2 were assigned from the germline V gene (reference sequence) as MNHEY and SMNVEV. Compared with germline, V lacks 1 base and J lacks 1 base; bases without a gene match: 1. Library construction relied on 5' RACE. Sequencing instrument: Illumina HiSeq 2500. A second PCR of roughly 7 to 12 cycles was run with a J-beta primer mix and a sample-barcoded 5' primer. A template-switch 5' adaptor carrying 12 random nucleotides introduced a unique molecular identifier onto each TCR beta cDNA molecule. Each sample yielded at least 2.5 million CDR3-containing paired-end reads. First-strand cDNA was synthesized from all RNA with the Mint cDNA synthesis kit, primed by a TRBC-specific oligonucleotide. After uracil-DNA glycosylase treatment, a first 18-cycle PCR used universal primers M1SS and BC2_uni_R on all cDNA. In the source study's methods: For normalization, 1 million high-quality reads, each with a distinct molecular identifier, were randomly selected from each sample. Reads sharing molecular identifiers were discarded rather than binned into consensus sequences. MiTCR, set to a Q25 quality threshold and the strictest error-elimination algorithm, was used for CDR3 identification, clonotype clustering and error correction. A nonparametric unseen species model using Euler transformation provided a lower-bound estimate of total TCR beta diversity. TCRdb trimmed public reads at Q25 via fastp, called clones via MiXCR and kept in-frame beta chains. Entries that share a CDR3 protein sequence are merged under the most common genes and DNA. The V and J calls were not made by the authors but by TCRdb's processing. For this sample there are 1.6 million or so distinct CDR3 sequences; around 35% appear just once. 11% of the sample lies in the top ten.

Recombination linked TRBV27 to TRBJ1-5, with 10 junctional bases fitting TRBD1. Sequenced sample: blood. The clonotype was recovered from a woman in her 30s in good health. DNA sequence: TGTGCCAGCAGTTTATGGGGACAGGGGAGCAATCAGCCCCAGCATTTT. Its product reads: CASSLWGQGSNQPQHF.